This T cell receptor beta chain was retrieved from a study of OX40 agonist ivuxolimab in advanced cancers. In the study overall: The eligibility criteria allowed prior anti-PD-1, anti-PD-L1 or anti-CTLA-4 therapy, and about 40% had some. General observations from the study: The study found that CD8+ T cells averaged more expanded clones than CD4+.

Regarding this clone: What it binds is not known.

Germline-derived CDR1 and CDR2 are LNHNV and YYDKDF (reference sequence). The length of the CDR3 is 12 residues. The V end was cut by 0 bases, the J end by 6 bases, with 6 bases between. Here immunoSEQ multiplex PCR was the method, and the copy in TCRdb shows in-frame clones only, minus some. Of approximately 100,000 clones in the sample, just over 90% were seen once. It was autoimmune disease history or systemic immunosuppression that excluded patients. Sequencing used CD4+ or CD8+ T cells sorted from blood, obtained in a trial of the OX40 agonist ivuxolimab. This receptor was taken from an adult with an advanced solid tumor such as melanoma, head and neck, liver or kidney cancer. V is TRBV15 and J is TRBJ2-7, with D uncertain. The CDR3 sequence: CATSREVGEQYF. Written as DNA, the CDR3 is TGTGCCACCAGCAGAGAGGTGGGCGAGCAGTACTTC.